A selection of T cell receptor beta chains follows, all from one sample in a study of vaccination effects on CD4 cells after COVID-19. Measured with immunoSEQ multiplex PCR; TCRdb has only the in-frame clones, and not every one. The profile shows about 63,000 clones, over 70% of them singletons. Antigens for these TCRs are unknown. The sequencing used CD4+ T cells from PBMCs cultured with HCoV-OC43 spike peptides, collected before COVID-19 vaccination. These receptors originate from a human donor who received a COVID-19 vaccine. CDR3s include the opening cysteine and the closing phenylalanine or tryptophan. Fields, in order: J gene, V gene, clone size, D gene, CDR3 DNA, CDR3 protein. A D gene is named only where the DNA matches it firmly. Size is omitted from some rows. Given values are once, few, many or a class for expanded clones.

TRBJ1-2 | TRBV29-1 | few | NA | TGCAGCGTCGCTCGGTGGGACACTCTTTATGGCTACACCTTC | CSVARWDTLYGYTF
TRBJ1-1 | TRBV3-1/TRBV3-2 | NA | NA | TGTGCCAGCAGCCAACGGGCGGTGAACACTGAAGCTTTCTTT | CASSQRAVNTEAFF
TRBJ2-5 | TRBV6-5 | NA | TRBD1 | TGTGCCAGCAGACTCGGGACAGGGGGTGGGGAGACCCAGTACTTC | CASRLGTGGGETQYF
TRBJ2-5 | TRBV7-2 | NA | TRBD2 | TGTGCCAGCAGCTTAGCGGGGGGGACGAAGACCCAGTACTTC | CASSLAGGTKTQYF
TRBJ2-1 | TRBV5-1 | once | TRBD1 | TGCGCCAGCAGCTTGAACAGGGGTGGGAAGAATGAGCAGTTCTTC | CASSLNRGGKNEQFF
TRBJ2-1 | TRBV27 | NA | TRBD1 | TGTGCCAGCACCCACCGACCGGGACAGGGCAGGGATGAGCAGTTCTTC | CASTHRPGQGRDEQFF
TRBJ1-6 | TRBV12-3/TRBV12-4 | once | TRBD1 | TGTGCCAGCAGGGGACAGGGAAATTCACCCCTCCACTTT | CASRGQGNSPLHF
TRBJ1-5 | TRBV28 | few | NA | TGTGCCACCGTGGCGGGGAATCAGCCCCAGCATTTT | CATVAGNQPQHF
TRBJ2-5 | TRBV25-1 | NA | NA | TGTGCCAGCAGTGAAACCGGGGCCCAAGAGACCCAGTACTTC | CASSETGAQETQYF
TRBJ1-4 | TRBV9 | NA | TRBD1 | TGTGCCAGCAGCCCCCGACCCAGGGGGGAGAATGAAAAACTGTTTTTT | CASSPRPRGENEKLFF
TRBJ1-2 | TRBV4-1 | few | NA | TGCGCCAGCAGCCAAGAATGGGCCGGACAAAGCTATGGCTACACCTTC | CASSQEWAGQSYGYTF
TRBJ2-1 | TRBV19 | NA | TRBD2 | TGTGCCAGTAGTATAGACGGGGGGTTAGGCAATGAGCAGTTCTTC | CASSIDGGLGNEQFF
TRBJ2-5 | TRBV5-1 | NA | NA | TGCGCCAGCAGCTTTTTCCCACTAGGGGGCCAAGAGACCCAGTACTTC | CASSFFPLGGQETQYF
TRBJ2-5 | TRBV4-1 | NA | NA | TGCGCCAGCAGCTACGACAGCCAAGAGACCCAGTACTTC | CASSYDSQETQYF
TRBJ2-5 | TRBV4-3 | NA | NA | TGCGCCAGCAGCCAAGACAGGGGTGAGACCCAGTACTTC | CASSQDRGETQYF
TRBJ2-5 | TRBV6-5 | NA | TRBD1 | TGTGCCAGCAGTTACCCGGGACAGCCCAGGGCCCAGTACTTC | CASSYPGQPRAQYF
TRBJ1-1 | TRBV10-1 | few | TRBD1 | TGCGCCAGCAGCCTGACAGGGCCCACTGAAGCTTTCTTT | CASSLTGPTEAFF
TRBJ1-2 | TRBV6-5 | once | TRBD1 | TGTGCCAGCAGCCGACAGGGACGAGGCTATGGCTACACCTTC | CASSRQGRGYGYTF
TRBJ2-2 | TRBV6-1 | NA | NA | TGTGCCAGCAGTGAATTGGGTGCCCCCGGGGAGCTGTTTTTT | CASSELGAPGELFF
TRBJ2-1 | TRBV6-1 | NA | TRBD1 | TGTGCCAGCAGTGAAGCGACAGGGTATTACAATGAGCAGTTCTTC | CASSEATGYYNEQFF
TRBJ2-3 | TRBV19 | NA | NA | TGTGCCAGTAGTATCGGTATGGTAGGGGGGGGCGGAGATACGCAGTATTTT | CASSIGMVGGGGDTQYF
TRBJ2-2 | TRBV5-1 | few | NA | TGCGCCAGCAGCCCCCCCATCACCGGGGAGCTGTTTTTT | CASSPPITGELFF
TRBJ2-5 | TRBV5-5 | NA | TRBD1 | TGTGCCAGCAGCTTGGAGGCAGGGGGCAGGGAGACCCAGTACTTC | CASSLEAGGRETQYF
TRBJ2-3 | TRBV7-2 | NA | TRBD2 | TGTGCCAGCAGCTCCCAAGCGGGAGGCACAGATACGCAGTATTTT | CASSSQAGGTDTQYF
TRBJ1-5 | TRBV28 | NA | NA | TGTGCCAGCAGTTTAGGTAATCAGCCCCAGCATTTT | CASSLGNQPQHF